These T cell receptor beta chains were read from a single sample in a study of T cell responses to AZD1222 COVID-19 vaccine. TCRdb's copy holds only in-frame clones and misses some; the assay was immunoSEQ multiplex PCR. The sample has approximately 50,000 clones; 86% are singletons. Sequenced material: peripheral blood, taken 28 days after the second AZD1222 dose. All receptors come from an adult who received the AZD1222 COVID-19 vaccine. CDR3s include the opening cysteine and the closing phenylalanine or tryptophan. D genes are given only for firm matches. Not all rows give a size; the values are once, few, many and, for expanded clones, a class.

D: NA; size: NA; J: TRBJ1-1; V: TRBV19; DNA: TGTGCCAGTAGTATTTGGAGGGGCTTGGGCACTGAAGCTTTCTTT; CDR3: CASSIWRGLGTEAFF
D: TRBD1; size: NA; J: TRBJ1-2; V: TRBV7-9; DNA: TGTGCCAGCAGCTGGACAGGTGGCGGCTACACCTTC; CDR3: CASSWTGGGYTF
D: TRBD1; size: NA; J: TRBJ2-3; V: TRBV3-1/TRBV3-2; DNA: TGTGCCAGCAGCACCCTTACCGGGACAGGCACAGATACGCAGTATTTT; CDR3: CASSTLTGTGTDTQYF
D: NA; size: NA; J: TRBJ1-2; V: TRBV5-1; DNA: TGCGCCAGCAGCGAACAGGGAAACTATGGCTACACCTTC; CDR3: CASSEQGNYGYTF
D: NA; size: NA; J: TRBJ1-4; V: TRBV6-2/TRBV6-3; DNA: TGTGCCAGCAGTTACACCGGAATACTAGAAGCAACTAATGAAAAACTGTTTTTT; CDR3: CASSYTGILEATNEKLFF
D: NA; size: NA; J: TRBJ1-5; V: TRBV12-3/TRBV12-4; DNA: TGTGCCAGCAGTTCCGGGGACCAGCCCCAGCATTTT; CDR3: CASSSGDQPQHF
D: NA; size: NA; J: TRBJ2-2; V: TRBV9; DNA: TGTGCCAGCAGCGTAGGGCCCACCGGGGAGCTGTTTTTT; CDR3: CASSVGPTGELFF
D: NA; size: once; J: TRBJ2-7; V: TRBV18; DNA: TGTGCCAGCTCACCACCCCCAGGGGTTGGCGAGCAGTACTTC; CDR3: CASSPPPGVGEQYF
D: NA; size: NA; J: TRBJ2-3; V: TRBV9; DNA: TGTGCCAGCAGCGTAGGAGTGGGGGCTGGCACAGATACGCAGTATTTT; CDR3: CASSVGVGAGTDTQYF
D: TRBD2; size: NA; J: TRBJ2-1; V: TRBV7-2; DNA: TGTGCCAGCAGCCAACAGGGACTAGTCAATGAGCAGTTCTTC; CDR3: CASSQQGLVNEQFF
D: TRBD1; size: once; J: TRBJ2-5; V: TRBV15; DNA: TGTGCCACCAGCAGGAAACAGGGGGCGCGAGAGACCCAGTACTTC; CDR3: CATSRKQGARETQYF
D: NA; size: NA; J: TRBJ2-3; V: TRBV30; DNA: TGTGCCTGGAGGGGGACTAGCACAGATACGCAGTATTTT; CDR3: CAWRGTSTDTQYF
D: TRBD2; size: NA; J: TRBJ2-1; V: TRBV11-3; DNA: TGTGCCAGCAGCTTTGCCGGGACTAGCGGGGGGGAGCAGTTCTTC; CDR3: CASSFAGTSGGEQFF
D: NA; size: NA; J: TRBJ2-3; V: TRBV28; DNA: TGTGCCAGCAGTCCAGGGCAGACAGATACGCAGTATTTT; CDR3: CASSPGQTDTQYF
D: NA; size: NA; J: TRBJ2-1; V: TRBV6-6; DNA: TGTGCCAGCAGTCCGGGGTCCAATGAGCAGTTCTTC; CDR3: CASSPGSNEQFF
D: NA; size: NA; J: TRBJ1-3; V: TRBV3-1/TRBV3-2; DNA: TGTGCCAGCAGCCCGCGAGGGGTCGGAAACACCATATATTTT; CDR3: CASSPRGVGNTIYF
D: NA; size: NA; J: TRBJ2-7; V: TRBV7-2; DNA: TGTGCCAGCAGCCCACAGGGTCTCGAGCAGTACTTC; CDR3: CASSPQGLEQYF
D: NA; size: NA; J: TRBJ1-6; V: TRBV2; DNA: TGTGCCAGCAGTTACGGGGCTTCACCCCTCCACTTT; CDR3: CASSYGASPLHF
D: NA; size: NA; J: TRBJ1-5; V: TRBV7-9; DNA: TGTGCCAGCAGCCTAGGGGGGCCCCAGCATTTT; CDR3: CASSLGGPQHF
D: TRBD1; size: NA; J: TRBJ2-1; V: TRBV11-2; DNA: TGTGCCAGCAGCTTGCAGACAGGGATTGAAATAGGTGAGCAGTTCTTC; CDR3: CASSLQTGIEIGEQFF
D: NA; size: NA; J: TRBJ1-5; V: TRBV27; DNA: TGTGCCAGCAGTGCAGGGTGGGGGAGCAATCAGCCCCAGCATTTT; CDR3: CASSAGWGSNQPQHF
D: NA; size: NA; J: TRBJ1-4; V: TRBV6-5; DNA: TGTGCCAGCAGTTACTCGGGGGAAGCTAATGAAAAACTGTTTTTT; CDR3: CASSYSGEANEKLFF